Presented here are 5 T cell receptor beta chains from one specimen sequenced in a study of cytomegalovirus exposure and HLA in healthy donors. PCR amplification relied on 60 Vbeta primers (plus 13 Jbeta primers). Here immunoSEQ multiplex PCR was the method, and the copy in TCRdb shows in-frame clones only, minus some. Of about 180,000 clones listed, 80% are singletons. Input material: PBMCs. These receptors came from a man aged 40-50 years in good health and CMV-seronegative.

The sample holds one count of this clone. The chain is built from TRBV19 and TRBJ2-1; TRBD2 matches 9 bases. The CDR3 totals 14 residues. Per the germline V gene, CDR1 is LNHDA and CDR2 is SQIVND (reference sequence). V trimming: 5 bases; J trimming: 9 bases; junction bases outside the gene matches: 8. CDR3 residues: CASSVAGASGEQFF. The CDR3 DNA reads TGTGCCAGTAGTGTAGCGGGAGCTTCGGGTGAGCAGTTCTTC.

In the case of this clone: At one boundary the junction diverges from the germline segment, which might be a read error. This chain connects TRBV7-9 to TRBJ1-2; D ambiguous. There are 12 residues in the CDR3. The germline gives CDR1 SEHNR, CDR2 FQNEAQ (reference sequence). For the CDR3, the DNA is TGTTCCAGCAGCAATACTAACTATGGCTACACCTTC. Amino acids: CSSSNTNYGYTF.

This clone was picked up one time. This chain joins TRBV5-4 and TRBJ1-2; TRBD1 matches 7 bases. The trim removed 4 bases at V and 8 bases at J, leaving 8 bases unmatched. Looked up from germline, CDR1 is SGHNT and CDR2 is YYREEE (reference sequence). CDR3 length: 13 residues. The CDR3 is CASSADRLWGYTF. Here the CDR3 DNA reads TGTGCCAGCAGCGCGGACAGGCTCTGGGGCTACACCTTC.

CDR3 in amino acids: CASSLGQGIDSPLHF. The CDR3 region has the DNA TGCGCCAGCAGCTTAGGACAGGGGATAGATTCACCCCTCCACTTT. The gene calls are TRBV5-1 and TRBJ1-6, with 9 bases fitting TRBD1. This CDR3 is 15 amino acids long. V dropped 2 bases and J dropped 8; count of bases not matched to a gene: 5. Germline CDR1 and CDR2: SGHRS and YFSETQ.

Note on this clone: The same CDR3 is also encoded by other DNA sequences in this sample. The chain joins TRBV5-1 to TRBJ1-1, with D unclear. V was pared by 2 bases and J by 2 bases, with 7 bases between. CDR3 length: 13 residues. Germline CDR1 SGHRS, CDR2 YFSETQ. The CDR3 loop reads CASSFRGNTEAFF. DNA of the CDR3: TGCGCCAGCAGCTTCCGGGGAAACACTGAAGCTTTCTTT.